This record looks at one TCR beta chain sequence and its context. Its antigen is unidentified. The CDR3 is 13 residues long. V gave up 3 bases and J gave up 6 bases, with 12 bases separating them. The germline gives CDR1 SNHLY, CDR2 FYNNEI. Replicate sorted-subset PCRs were loaded with approximately 190 ng DNA, 30,000 to 35,000 T cell genomes. This table comes from immunoSEQ multiplex PCR, and its TCRdb copy is limited to in-frame clones, with some not included. The sample carries 2.3 million or so clones, over 85% recorded once. The source of the sample is a study of shared clonotypes between healthy human individuals. Overall study findings and caveats: Sharing across four donors was seen in around 5% of naive CD4 clonotypes. An effect of sequencing depth on clonotype sharing among donors was expected.

HIV-negative, healthy adults without recent acute infections or vaccinations were the donors. V gene TRBV2 combines with J gene TRBJ2-7, with TRBD2 as a possible D gene (5 bases). The sequencing sample was made of naive CD4+ T cells from PBMCs. Subset indicated: CD45RA+ positively selected. This TCR was sampled from a man younger than 30 in good health. Some clones in this sample may be carry-over from other donors' samples. The chain's CDR3 is CASSDEGSSEQYF. The CDR3 bases are TGTGCCAGCAGTGATGAGGGTTCGAGCGAGCAGTACTTC.